This T cell receptor (beta chain) was sequenced during a study of cytomegalovirus exposure and HLA in healthy donors. As regards this clone: The antigen remains undetermined.

The PCR used 60 Vbeta and 13 Jbeta primers. Clones were read by immunoSEQ multiplex PCR, and TCRdb kept only the in-frame ones, dropping some. Among about 130,000 clones listed, around 67% were seen once. Broader study findings: Productive rates of about 87% or about 30% were seen for most TCR beta V segments in an earlier analysis.

Each donor's status was that of a healthy bone marrow donor. At sampling all donors were nominally healthy, likely with unrecorded immune exposures. V lost 1 base and J lost 5, with 15 bases in between. In germline, CDR1 is LNHDA, CDR2 SQIVND (reference sequence). This CDR3 has 16 residues. The sample was PBMCs. The chain is built from TRBV19 and TRBJ2-1, with D maybe TRBD2 (6 bases). The sequence was obtained from a woman aged 40 to 50 in good health and CMV-seropositive. DNA of the CDR3: TGTGCCAGTAGTATAGGGGGCGGGACTGGGAACAATGAGCAGTTCTTC. It yields the protein CASSIGGGTGNNEQFF.